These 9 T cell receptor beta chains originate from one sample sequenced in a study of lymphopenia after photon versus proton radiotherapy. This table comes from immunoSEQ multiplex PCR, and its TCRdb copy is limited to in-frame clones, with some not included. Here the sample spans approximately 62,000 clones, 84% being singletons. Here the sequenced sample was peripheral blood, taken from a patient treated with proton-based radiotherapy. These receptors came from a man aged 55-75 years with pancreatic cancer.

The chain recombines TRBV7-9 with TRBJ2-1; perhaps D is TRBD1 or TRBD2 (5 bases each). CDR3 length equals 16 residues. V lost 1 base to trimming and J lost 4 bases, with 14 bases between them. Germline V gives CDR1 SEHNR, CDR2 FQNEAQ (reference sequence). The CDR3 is CASSLGTGTEYNEQFF. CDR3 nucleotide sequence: TGTGCCAGCAGCTTAGGTACGGGGACGGAGTACAATGAGCAGTTCTTC. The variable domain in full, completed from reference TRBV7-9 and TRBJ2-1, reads DTGVSQNPRHKITKRGQNVTFRCDPISEHNRLYWYRQTLGQGPEFLTYFQNEAQLEKSRLLSDRFSAERPKGSFSTLEIQRTEQGDSAMYLCASSLGTGTEYNEQFFGPGTRLTVL.

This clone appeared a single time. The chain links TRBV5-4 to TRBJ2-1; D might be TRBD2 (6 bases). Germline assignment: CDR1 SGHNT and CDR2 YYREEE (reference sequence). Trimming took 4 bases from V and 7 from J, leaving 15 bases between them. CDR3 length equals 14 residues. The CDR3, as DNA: TGTGCCAGCAGCGAGGTTGGGGGGAGGAATGAGCAGTTCTTC. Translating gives CASSEVGGRNEQFF. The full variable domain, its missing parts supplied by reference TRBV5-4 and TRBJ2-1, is ETGVTQSPTHLIKTRGQQVTLRCSSQSGHNTVSWYQQALGQGPQFIFQYYREEENGRGNFPPRFSGLQFPNYSSELNVNALELDDSALYLCASSEVGGRNEQFFGPGTRLTVL.

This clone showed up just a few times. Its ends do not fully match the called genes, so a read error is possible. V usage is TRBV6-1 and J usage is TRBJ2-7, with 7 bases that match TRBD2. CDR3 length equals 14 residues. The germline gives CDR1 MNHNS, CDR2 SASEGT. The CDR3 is CASREDGGGYEQYF. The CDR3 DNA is TGTGCCAGCAGGGAAGATGGGGGGGGCTACGAGCAGTACTTC.

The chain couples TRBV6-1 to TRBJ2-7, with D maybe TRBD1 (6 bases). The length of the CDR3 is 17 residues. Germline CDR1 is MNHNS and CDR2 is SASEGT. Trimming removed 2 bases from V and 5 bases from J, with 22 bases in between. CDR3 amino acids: CASSERNREFYIDEQYF. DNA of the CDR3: TGTGCCAGCAGTGAAAGGAACAGGGAATTCTATATCGACGAGCAGTACTTC.

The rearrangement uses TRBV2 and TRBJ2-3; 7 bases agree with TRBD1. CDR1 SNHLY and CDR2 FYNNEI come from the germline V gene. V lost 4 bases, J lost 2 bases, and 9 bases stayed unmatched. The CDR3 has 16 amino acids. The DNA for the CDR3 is TGTGCCAGCAGTGCCCGGGGACAGTTAAACACAGATACGCAGTATTTT. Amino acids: CASSARGQLNTDTQYF.

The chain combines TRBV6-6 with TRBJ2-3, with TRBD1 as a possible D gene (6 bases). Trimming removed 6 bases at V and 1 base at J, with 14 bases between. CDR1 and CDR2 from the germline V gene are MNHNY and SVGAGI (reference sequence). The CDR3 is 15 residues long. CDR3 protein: CASSLDRIRTDTQYF. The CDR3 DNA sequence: TGTGCCAGCAGCCTGGACAGAATACGCACAGATACGCAGTATTTT.

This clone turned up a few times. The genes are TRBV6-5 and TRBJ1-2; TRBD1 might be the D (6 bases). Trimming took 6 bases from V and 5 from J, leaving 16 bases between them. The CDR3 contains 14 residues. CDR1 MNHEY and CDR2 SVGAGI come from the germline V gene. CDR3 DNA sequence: TGTGCCAGCAGGTACCCGGGACAAATGTATGGCTACACCTTC. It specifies CASRYPGQMYGYTF.

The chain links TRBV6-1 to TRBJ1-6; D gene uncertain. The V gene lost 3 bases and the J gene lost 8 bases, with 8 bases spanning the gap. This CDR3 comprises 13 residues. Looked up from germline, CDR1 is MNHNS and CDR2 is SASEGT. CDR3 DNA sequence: TGTGCCAGCAGTGATGTTCGGGATTCACCCCTCCACTTT. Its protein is CASSDVRDSPLHF.

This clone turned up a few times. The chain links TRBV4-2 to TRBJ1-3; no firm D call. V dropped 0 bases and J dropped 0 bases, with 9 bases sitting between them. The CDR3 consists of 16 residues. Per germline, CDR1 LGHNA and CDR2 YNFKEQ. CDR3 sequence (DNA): TGTGCCAGCAGCCAAGATAACGGAATCTCTGGAAACACCATATATTTT. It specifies CASSQDNGISGNTIYF.